The 18 T cell receptor beta chains in this list originate from one sample, sequenced in a study of T and B cells in COVID-19 patients. Each TRB amplification used roughly 240-550 ng of genomic DNA from blood. Multiplex PCR with BIOMED2 TRB-A/B primer pools amplified TRB rearrangements. TCRdb re-analysed the multiplex PCR reads in MiXCR, keeping a single row per CDR3 protein. The sample records over 7,000 distinct CDR3 sequences, roughly 26% being singletons. Input material: blood. All receptors come from a human donor who had recovered from COVID-19.

The chain links TRBV27 to TRBJ1-1, with D tentatively TRBD1 (5 bases). V gave up 3 bases and J gave up 6 bases, with 11 bases separating them. Germline CDR1 MNHEY, CDR2 SMNVEV (reference sequence). CDR3 length: 13 residues. CDR3 DNA sequence: TGTGCCAGCAGTTTGGGGCAGGCGTCTGAAGCTTTCTTT. Protein product: CASSLGQASEAFF.

This clonotype qualifies as medium-sized. This chain links TRBV6-6 with TRBJ2-7; D is unresolved. Per germline, CDR1 MNHNY and CDR2 SVGAGI (reference sequence). This CDR3 spans 12 amino acids. Trimming cost V 4 bases and J 3 bases, with 7 bases left between them. The chain's CDR3 is CASSSARYEQYF. In DNA, the CDR3 is TGTGCCAGCAGTTCGGCCCGCTACGAGCAGTACTTC.

V usage is TRBV4-3 and J usage is TRBJ2-2; TRBD2 matches 14 bases. The CDR3 is 19 amino acids. The germline gives CDR1 LGHNA, CDR2 YSLEER. With 0 bases clipped from V and 3 bases from J, the junction kept 6 bases outside the gene matches. The CDR3 nucleotides read TGCGCCAGCAGCCAAGATAGGACTAGCGGGAGGTTACACACCGGGGAGCTGTTTTTT. Translated, it gives CASSQDRTSGRLHTGELFF.

This clonotype has just a few counts. V is TRBV24-1 and J is TRBJ2-3; 8 bases align to TRBD1. The CDR3 covers 16 residues. V shed 5 bases and J 4 bases; nucleotides not matched to a gene: 10. Germline values: CDR1 KGHDR, CDR2 SFDVKD. CDR3 protein: CATSAPRTGSSDTQYF. Written as DNA, the CDR3 is TGTGCCACCAGTGCCCCCAGGACAGGGAGTTCAGATACGCAGTATTTT.

This clonotype was counted between two and nine times. The chain carries TRBV20-1 and TRBJ2-3; a possible D gene is TRBD2 (5 bases). This CDR3 has 15 amino acids. Germline CDR1 and CDR2: DFQATT and SNEGSKA (reference sequence). Trimming removed 4 bases at V and 4 bases at J, with 18 bases between. CDR3 loop: CSAKRTAGRSDTQYF. As DNA, the CDR3 is TGCAGTGCTAAACGGACTGCCGGTCGTTCAGATACGCAGTATTTT.

This clonotype showed up just once. The chain is built from TRBV12-5 and TRBJ1-5, with D maybe TRBD1 (5 bases). Per the germline V gene, CDR1 is LGHNT and CDR2 is FRNRAP. V lost 2 bases and J 12 bases, leaving 23 bases between the germline ends. CDR3 length: 16 residues. The CDR3 nucleotides read TGTGCTAGTGGTTTGAGACAGTCGCTTGTCGTGAATTTCCAGCATTTT. This translates into CASGLRQSLVVNFQHF.

This clonotype was recorded many times. This chain connects TRBV6-5 to TRBJ1-6; 7 nucleotides agree with TRBD1. The CDR3 consists of 14 residues. Germline V lookup: CDR1 MNHEY, CDR2 SVGAGI. After removal of 5 bases from V and 9 bases from J, the junction contained 7 bases not matched to a gene. The chain's CDR3 is CASSAQGLASPLHF. The DNA for the CDR3 is TGTGCCAGCAGTGCACAGGGGCTCGCTTCACCCCTCCACTTT.

This clonotype was counted only a few times. This CDR3 is CASSLLGQSHTF. In DNA, the CDR3 is TGTGCCAGCAGTTTGCTGGGACAGAGTCACACCTTC. This chain uses TRBV28 with TRBJ1-2; 7 nucleotides align to TRBD1. The CDR3 contains 12 residues. The J segment lost 12 bases and the V segment lost 3 bases, leaving 7 bases of the junction unmatched. The germline V gene has CDR1 MDHEN and CDR2 SYDVKM.

On this clonotype: One end of the junction varies from germline; a read error may be responsible. This sequence joins TRBV7-7 and TRBJ1-5; TRBD1 matches at 9 bases. This CDR3 spans 13 amino acids. CDR1 is SSHAT, CDR2 FNYEAQ, per germline (reference sequence). CDR3 loop: CASSAGQGQPQHF. Written as DNA, the CDR3 is TGTGCTAGCAGCGCGGGACAGGGTCAGCCCCAGCATTTT. The whole variable domain, filled in from reference TRBV7-7 and TRBJ1-5, reads GAGVSQSPRYKVTKRGQDVTLRCDPISSHATLYWYQQALGQGPEFLTYFNYEAQPDKSGLPSDRFSAERPEGSISTLTIQRTEQRDSAMYRCASSAGQGQPQHFGDGTRLSIL.

Relative to its sample, this clonotype is medium-sized (0.01 to 0.1%). J is TRBJ2-7 and V is TRBV6-5; 10 positions agree with TRBD1. This CDR3 comprises 15 residues. Germline CDR1 MNHEY, CDR2 SVGAGI. V shed 2 bases, J shed 2 bases, and the junction held 3 bases outside the gene matches. The CDR3 bases are TGTGCCAGCAGTTACGGGACAGGGGCGGCCTACGAGCAGTACTTC. It yields the protein CASSYGTGAAYEQYF.

The chain carries TRBV7-6 and TRBJ2-5, with TRBD2 identical over 7 bases. Per germline, CDR1 SGHVS and CDR2 FNYEAQ. This CDR3 spans 17 amino acids. J lost 9 bases, V lost 5 bases, and 21 bases had no gene match. The CDR3 region has the DNA TGTGCCAGCAGCCGTACGCCGGTACCTAGCGGATCGCCGGCCCAGTACTTC. Translated: CASSRTPVPSGSPAQYF.

This clonotype was recorded once. The chain employs TRBV27 and TRBJ2-6, with D unresolved. V lost 4 bases, J lost 1 base, and 8 bases lay in between. CDR1 is MNHEY and CDR2 is SMNVEV in the germline V gene (reference sequence). There are 15 residues in the CDR3. The CDR3 here is CASSSRLSGANVLTF. In DNA form, the CDR3 reads TGTGCCAGCAGTTCCCGGCTTTCTGGGGCCAACGTCCTGACTTTC.

About this clonotype: Being one base from a much bigger clone, this may be a read error. The V call is TRBV6-5, the J call TRBJ2-5, with D perhaps matching TRBD1 or TRBD2 (5 bases each). V was cut by 5 bases and J by 0 bases, with 7 bases left in between. From germline, CDR1 is MNHEY and CDR2 SVGAGI. CDR3 size: 13 residues. CDR3 in amino acids: CASSPGHQETQYF. CDR3 coding DNA: TGTGCCAGCAGTCCGGGACACCAAGAGACCCAGTACTTC.

This chain joins TRBV19 and TRBJ2-1; 12 bases agree with TRBD1. From germline, CDR1 is LNHDA and CDR2 SQIVND (reference sequence). CDR3 size: 17 residues. Trimming took 9 bases from V and 8 from J; bases not matched to a gene: 17. CDR3 sequence: CASRLQGQGAAGDEQFF. DNA for the CDR3: TGTGCCAGCCGTTTACAGGGACAGGGGGCTGCGGGGGATGAGCAGTTCTTC.

This clonotype was seen repeatedly, ten times or more. The CDR3 loop reads CASSLASGNYGYTF. CDR3 sequence (DNA): TGTGCCAGCAGCTTAGCTTCAGGAAACTATGGCTACACCTTC. V usage is TRBV7-6 and J usage is TRBJ1-2; D is unclear. CDR1 SGHVS and CDR2 FNYEAQ come from the germline V gene. This CDR3 comprises 14 residues. Between the trimmed V and J ends, which lost 0 bases and 2 bases, there was a span of 7 bases.

This clonotype was seen more than once but under ten times. This chain uses TRBV28 with TRBJ2-7; D might be TRBD2 (5 bases). The V end lost 2 bases, the J end lost 6 bases, and 14 bases lay between the germline ends. There are 14 residues in the CDR3. Germline V gene lookup returns CDR1 MDHEN and CDR2 SYDVKM. CDR3 loop: CASSLRIAQAEQYF. CDR3 coding DNA: TGTGCCAGCAGTTTAAGGATAGCGCAGGCCGAGCAGTACTTC.

The V gene is TRBV15, the J gene TRBJ1-1; D not resolved. This CDR3 is 15 amino acids long. Per the germline V gene, CDR1 is LNHNV and CDR2 is YYDKDF (reference sequence). The V and J ends lost 1 base and 1 base respectively, with 10 bases between them. The CDR3 loop is CATSRVRLANTEAFF. The DNA for the CDR3 is TGTGCCACCAGCAGAGTGCGGCTCGCGAACACTGAAGCTTTCTTT.

This clonotype rates as medium-sized (0.01 to 0.1%). The chain has TRBV29-1 and TRBJ2-7; possible D gene TRBD1, 6 bases. Trimming stripped 5 bases from V and 2 bases from J, with 16 bases between. Germline V gives CDR1 SQVTM, CDR2 ANQGSEA. The CDR3 is 14 residues long. The DNA for the CDR3 is TGCAGCGTTTACACCGGGACATCTACCTACGAGCAGTACTTC. It translates to CSVYTGTSTYEQYF.